Listed here are 6 T cell receptor beta chains from one sample, sequenced in a study of control samples from healthy donors and cancer patients. Sequencing was performed with immunoSEQ multiplex PCR; in TCRdb, only in-frame clones are kept and a portion is missing. The sample records 120,000 or so clones, about 92% being singletons. The sample comprised PBMCs. The origin of the receptors is a man older than 75 with head and neck cancer.

This clone was counted a single time. The V call is TRBV5-1, the J call TRBJ1-4, with TRBD1 as a possible D gene (5 bases). There are 13 residues in the CDR3. Trimming took off 2 bases at V and 8 bases at J, with 10 bases between the two ends. From germline, CDR1 is SGHRS and CDR2 YFSETQ. CDR3 nucleotide sequence: TGCGCCAGCAGCTTTCCAGAGGGGGAAAAACTGTTTTTT. It encodes CASSFPEGEKLFF.

DNA of the CDR3: TGTGCCAGCAGACCTGAGGGGCGGGACAGGGGCCTCAATGAGCAGTTCTTC. This encodes CASRPEGRDRGLNEQFF. This chain uses TRBV2 with TRBJ2-1; 10 bases agree with TRBD1. Trimming removed 6 bases from V and 6 bases from J; junction bases left unmatched: 14. This CDR3 has 17 amino acids. CDR1 is SNHLY and CDR2 is FYNNEI in the germline V gene.

The gene calls are TRBV5-1 and TRBJ2-1; TRBD2 is a possible D gene (6 bases). V was pared by 0 bases and J by 2 bases, with 12 bases between. Per germline, CDR1 SGHRS and CDR2 YFSETQ. This CDR3 comprises 16 residues. DNA of the CDR3: TGCGCCAGCAGCTTGGCCTCCGGGAGAGCCTACAATGAGCAGTTCTTC. Amino acids: CASSLASGRAYNEQFF.

This sequence joins TRBV4-3 and TRBJ1-5; TRBD1 agrees at 7 bases. The length of the CDR3 is 18 residues. Germline lookup yields CDR1 LGHNA and CDR2 YSLEER. V shed 0 bases and J 1 base; nucleotides not matched to a gene: 9. The CDR3 here is CASSQDLAGGLSNQPQHF. CDR3 sequence (DNA): TGCGCCAGCAGCCAAGATCTAGCAGGGGGTCTGAGCAATCAGCCCCAGCATTTT.

The V and J genes are TRBV7-6 and TRBJ2-2, with D unclear. The CDR3 is 13 residues long. Looked up from germline, CDR1 is SGHVS and CDR2 is FNYEAQ. Trimming shortened V by 2 bases and J by 6 bases, and 7 bases separated the two germline ends. In nucleotides, the CDR3 is TGTGCCAGCAGCTTATCGGAAGCCGGGGAGCTGTTTTTT. Protein: CASSLSEAGELFF.

The chain carries TRBV25-1 and TRBJ2-3; TRBD2 aligns across 7 bases. V lost 1 base and J lost 2; bases outside the gene matches: 6. This CDR3 contains 16 residues. The germline gives CDR1 MGHDK, CDR2 SYGVNS. The CDR3 DNA reads as TGTGCCAGCAGTGAATGGGAGGGGCCAGACACAGATACGCAGTATTTT. Translation gives CASSEWEGPDTDTQYF.